The entry below describes one TCR beta chain. The antigen remains undetermined. The data belong to a study of OX40 agonist ivuxolimab in advanced cancers. Across the study: Partial responses were achieved by three patients, of whom one had hepatocellular carcinoma and two had cutaneous melanoma.

The CDR3 is 14 residues long. V shed 1 base and J shed 3 bases, with 6 bases lying between them. Germline V lookup: CDR1 SEHNR, CDR2 FQNEAQ (reference sequence). Some clones are missing from TCRdb's copy, which holds only in-frame ones; the method was immunoSEQ multiplex PCR. This table has 80,000 to 130,000 clones, 90% appearing once. Study-wide results and limits: There was clonal expansion of CD4+ and CD8+ blood T cells by week 6 at 0.1 to 3.0 mg/kg. Undetermined was the antigen specificity of the expanded peripheral T cells.

The material sequenced was CD4+ or CD8+ T cells sorted from blood, taken in a trial of the OX40 agonist ivuxolimab. The chain couples TRBV7-9 to TRBJ2-2; D is unclear. The origin of this receptor is an adult with an advanced solid tumor such as melanoma, head and neck, liver or kidney cancer. The CDR3 region is CASSLDSHTGELFF. CDR3 coding DNA: TGTGCCAGCAGCTTAGACTCCCACACCGGGGAGCTGTTTTTT.